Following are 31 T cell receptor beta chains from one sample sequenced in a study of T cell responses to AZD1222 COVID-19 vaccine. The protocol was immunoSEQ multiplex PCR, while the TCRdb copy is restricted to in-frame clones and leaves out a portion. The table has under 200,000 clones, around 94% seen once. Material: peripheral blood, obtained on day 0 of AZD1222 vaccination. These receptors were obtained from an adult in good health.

CDR3 protein: CASSQESFVPGQNGYTF. The CDR3, as DNA: TGCGCCAGCAGCCAAGAGAGCTTCGTCCCGGGACAAAATGGCTACACCTTC. The J gene is TRBJ1-2, the V gene TRBV4-1; D may be TRBD1 (6 bases). V lost 0 bases to trimming and J lost 6 bases, with 20 bases between them. This CDR3 comprises 17 residues. Germline assignment: CDR1 MGHRA and CDR2 YSYEKL.

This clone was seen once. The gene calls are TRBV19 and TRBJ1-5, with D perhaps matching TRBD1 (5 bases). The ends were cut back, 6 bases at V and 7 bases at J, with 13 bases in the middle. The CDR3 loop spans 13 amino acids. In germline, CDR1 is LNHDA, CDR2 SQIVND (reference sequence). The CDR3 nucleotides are TGTGCCAGTAGCACTGGACACCCGCAGCCCCAGCATTTT. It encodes CASSTGHPQPQHF.

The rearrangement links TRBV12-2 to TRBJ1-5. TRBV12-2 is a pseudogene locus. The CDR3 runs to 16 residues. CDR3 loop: CASRLRGRLGSQPQHF. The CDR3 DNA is TGTGCAAGTCGCTTAAGGGGGAGGCTCGGCAGTCAGCCCCAGCATTTT.

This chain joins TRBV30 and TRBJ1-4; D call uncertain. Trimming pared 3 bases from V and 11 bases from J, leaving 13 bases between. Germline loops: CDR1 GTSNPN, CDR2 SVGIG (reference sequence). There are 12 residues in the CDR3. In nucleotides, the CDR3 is TGTGCCTGGAGCCTCTCTGGTGGGAAACTGTTTTTT. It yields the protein CAWSLSGGKLFF. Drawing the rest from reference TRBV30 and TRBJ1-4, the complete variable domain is SQTIHQWPATLVQPVGSPLSLECTVEGTSNPNLYWYRQAAGRGLQLLFYSVGIGQISSEVPQNLSASRPQDRQFILSSKKLLLSDSGFYLCAWSLSGGKLFFGSGTQLSVL.

CDR3 protein: CASSQTSGGAYEQYF. The CDR3 DNA reads as TGTGCCAGCAGCCAAACTAGCGGGGGGGCCTACGAGCAGTACTTC. The J gene is TRBJ2-7, the V gene TRBV14; 13 bases fit TRBD2. V gave up 2 bases and J gave up 2 bases; unmatched junction bases: 0. Germline loops: CDR1 SGHDN, CDR2 FVKESK. CDR3 length: 15 amino acids.

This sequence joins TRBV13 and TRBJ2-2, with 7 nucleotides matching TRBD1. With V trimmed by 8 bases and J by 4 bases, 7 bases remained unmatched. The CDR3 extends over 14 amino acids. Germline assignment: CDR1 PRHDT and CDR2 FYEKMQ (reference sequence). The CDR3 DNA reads TGTGCCAGCGTGCAGGGGGTATCCACCGGGGAGCTGTTTTTT. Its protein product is CASVQGVSTGELFF. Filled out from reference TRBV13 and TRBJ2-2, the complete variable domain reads AAGVIQSPRHLIKEKRETATLKCYPIPRHDTVYWYQQGPGQDPQFLISFYEKMQSDKGSIPDRFSAQQFSDYHSELNMSSLELGDSALYFCASVQGVSTGELFFGEGSRLTVL.

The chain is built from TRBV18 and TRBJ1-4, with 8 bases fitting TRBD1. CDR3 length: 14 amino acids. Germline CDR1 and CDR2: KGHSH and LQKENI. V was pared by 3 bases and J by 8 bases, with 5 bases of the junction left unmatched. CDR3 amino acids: CASSPRTGNEKLFF. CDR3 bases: TGTGCCAGCTCACCCAGGACAGGGAACGAAAAACTGTTTTTT.

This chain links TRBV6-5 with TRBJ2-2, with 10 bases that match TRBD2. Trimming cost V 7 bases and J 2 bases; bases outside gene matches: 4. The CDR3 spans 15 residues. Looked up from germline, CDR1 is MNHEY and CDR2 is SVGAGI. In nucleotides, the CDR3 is TGTGCCAGCAAGCGGGAGGGCCTCAACACCGGGGAGCTGTTTTTT. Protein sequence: CASKREGLNTGELFF.

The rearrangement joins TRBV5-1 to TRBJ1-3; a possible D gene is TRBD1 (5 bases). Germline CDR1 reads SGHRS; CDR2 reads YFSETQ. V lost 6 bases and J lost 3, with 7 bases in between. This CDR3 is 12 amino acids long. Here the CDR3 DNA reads TGCGCCAGCATAGGGGATGGAAACACCATATATTTT. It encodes CASIGDGNTIYF.

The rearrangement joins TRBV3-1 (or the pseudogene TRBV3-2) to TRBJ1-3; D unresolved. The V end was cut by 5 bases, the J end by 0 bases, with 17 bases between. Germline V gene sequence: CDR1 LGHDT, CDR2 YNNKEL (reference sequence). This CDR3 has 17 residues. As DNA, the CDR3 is TGTGCCAGCAGCGCAAGTAGTTACGGTAGCTCTGGAAACACCATATATTTT. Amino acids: CASSASSYGSSGNTIYF.

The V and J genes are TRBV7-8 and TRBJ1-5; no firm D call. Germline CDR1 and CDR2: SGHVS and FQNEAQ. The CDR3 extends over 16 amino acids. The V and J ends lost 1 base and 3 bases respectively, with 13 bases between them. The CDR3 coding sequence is TGTGCCAGCAGCTTAGGGCGGCACAAACTCAATCAGCCCCAGCATTTT. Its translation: CASSLGRHKLNQPQHF.

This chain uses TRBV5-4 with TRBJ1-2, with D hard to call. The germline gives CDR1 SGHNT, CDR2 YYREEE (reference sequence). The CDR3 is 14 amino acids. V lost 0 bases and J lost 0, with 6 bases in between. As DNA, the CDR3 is TGTGCCAGCAGCTTGGGCGTTTCTAACTATGGCTACACCTTC. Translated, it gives CASSLGVSNYGYTF. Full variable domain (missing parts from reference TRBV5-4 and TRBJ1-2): ETGVTQSPTHLIKTRGQQVTLRCSSQSGHNTVSWYQQALGQGPQFIFQYYREEENGRGNFPPRFSGLQFPNYSSELNVNALELDDSALYLCASSLGVSNYGYTFGSGTRLTVV.

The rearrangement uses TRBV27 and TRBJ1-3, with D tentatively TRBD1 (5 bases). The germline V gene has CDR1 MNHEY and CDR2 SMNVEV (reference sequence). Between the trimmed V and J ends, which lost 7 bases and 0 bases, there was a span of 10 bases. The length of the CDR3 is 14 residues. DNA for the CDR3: TGTGCCAGCAAAAGGGGAGGCTCTGGAAACACCATATATTTT. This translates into CASKRGGSGNTIYF.

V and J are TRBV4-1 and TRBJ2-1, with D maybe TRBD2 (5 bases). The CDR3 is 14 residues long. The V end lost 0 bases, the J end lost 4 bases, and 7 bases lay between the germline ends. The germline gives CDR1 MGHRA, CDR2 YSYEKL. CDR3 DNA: TGCGCCAGCAGCCAAGAACTAGAGTACAATGAGCAGTTCTTC. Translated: CASSQELEYNEQFF.

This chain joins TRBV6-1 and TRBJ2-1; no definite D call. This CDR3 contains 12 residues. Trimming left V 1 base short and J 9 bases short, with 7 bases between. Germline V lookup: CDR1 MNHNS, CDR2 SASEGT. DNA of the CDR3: TGTGCCAGCAGTGAAGATTGGGGTGAGCAGTTCTTC. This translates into CASSEDWGEQFF.

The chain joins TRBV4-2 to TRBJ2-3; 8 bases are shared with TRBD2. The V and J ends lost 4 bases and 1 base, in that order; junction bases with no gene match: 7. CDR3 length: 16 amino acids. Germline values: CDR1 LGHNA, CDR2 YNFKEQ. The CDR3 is CASSLGAGEGTDTQYF. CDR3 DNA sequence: TGTGCCAGCAGCCTCGGAGCGGGAGAGGGCACAGATACGCAGTATTTT.

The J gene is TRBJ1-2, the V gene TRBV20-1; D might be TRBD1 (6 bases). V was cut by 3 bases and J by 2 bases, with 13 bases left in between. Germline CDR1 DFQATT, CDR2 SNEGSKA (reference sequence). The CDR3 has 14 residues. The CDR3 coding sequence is TGCAGTGCTAGTTTTCAGGGGACGAACTATGGCTACACCTTC. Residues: CSASFQGTNYGYTF.

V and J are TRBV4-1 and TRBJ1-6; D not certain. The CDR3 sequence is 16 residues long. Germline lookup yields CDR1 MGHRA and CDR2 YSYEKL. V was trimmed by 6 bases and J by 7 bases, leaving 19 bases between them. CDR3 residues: CASRQTPAGSNSPLHF. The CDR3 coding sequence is TGCGCCAGCAGGCAGACCCCCGCCGGGTCCAATTCACCCCTCCACTTT.

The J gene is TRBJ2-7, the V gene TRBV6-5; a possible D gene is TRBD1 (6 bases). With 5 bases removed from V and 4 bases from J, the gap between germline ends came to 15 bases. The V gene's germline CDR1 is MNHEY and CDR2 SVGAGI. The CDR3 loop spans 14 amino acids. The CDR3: CASSTGLQGYEQYF. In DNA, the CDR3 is TGTGCCAGCAGTACAGGGCTGCAGGGATACGAGCAGTACTTC.

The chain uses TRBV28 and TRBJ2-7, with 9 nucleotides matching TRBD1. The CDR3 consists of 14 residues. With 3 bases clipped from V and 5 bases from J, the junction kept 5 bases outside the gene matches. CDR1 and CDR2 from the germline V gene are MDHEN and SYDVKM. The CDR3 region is CASSLGQGWHEQYF. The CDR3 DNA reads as TGTGCCAGCAGTTTGGGACAGGGTTGGCACGAGCAGTACTTC. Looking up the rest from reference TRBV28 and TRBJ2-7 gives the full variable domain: DVKVTQSSRYLVKRTGEKVFLECVQDMDHENMFWYRQDPGLGLRLIYFSYDVKMKEKGDIPEGYSVSREKKERFSLILESASTNQTSMYLCASSLGQGWHEQYFGPGTRLTVT.

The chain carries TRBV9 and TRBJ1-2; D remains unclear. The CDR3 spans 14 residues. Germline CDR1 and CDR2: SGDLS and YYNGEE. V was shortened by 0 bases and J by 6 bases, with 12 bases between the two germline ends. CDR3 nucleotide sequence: TGTGCCAGCAGCGTAGAGCAAGCCGGGAATGGCTACACCTTC. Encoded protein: CASSVEQAGNGYTF.

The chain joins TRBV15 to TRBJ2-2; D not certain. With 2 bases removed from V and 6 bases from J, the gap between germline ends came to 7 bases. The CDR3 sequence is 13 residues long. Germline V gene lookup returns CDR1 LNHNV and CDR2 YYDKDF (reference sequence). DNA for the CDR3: TGTGCCACCAGCAGACCCGGGTCCGGGGAGCTGTTTTTT. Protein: CATSRPGSGELFF.

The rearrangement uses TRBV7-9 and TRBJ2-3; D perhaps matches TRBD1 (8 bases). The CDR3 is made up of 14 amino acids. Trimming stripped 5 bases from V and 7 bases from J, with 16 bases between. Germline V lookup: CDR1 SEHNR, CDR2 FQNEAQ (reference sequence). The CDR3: CASSHGQGGHTQYF. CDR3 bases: TGTGCCAGCAGCCATGGACAGGGAGGGCATACGCAGTATTTT.

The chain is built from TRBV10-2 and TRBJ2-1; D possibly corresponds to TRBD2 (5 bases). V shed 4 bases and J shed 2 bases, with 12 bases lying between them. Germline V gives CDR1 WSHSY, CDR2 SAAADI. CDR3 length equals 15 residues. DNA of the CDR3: TGCGCCAGCAGTGCCCGCGGGCCAGCCTACAATGAGCAGTTCTTC. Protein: CASSARGPAYNEQFF.

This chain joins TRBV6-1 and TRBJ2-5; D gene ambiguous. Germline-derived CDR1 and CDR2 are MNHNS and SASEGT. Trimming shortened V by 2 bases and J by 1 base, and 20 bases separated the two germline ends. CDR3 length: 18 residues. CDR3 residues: CASSEWAVRSVPQETQYF. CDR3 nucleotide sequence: TGTGCCAGCAGTGAATGGGCAGTCCGGTCGGTCCCCCAAGAGACCCAGTACTTC.

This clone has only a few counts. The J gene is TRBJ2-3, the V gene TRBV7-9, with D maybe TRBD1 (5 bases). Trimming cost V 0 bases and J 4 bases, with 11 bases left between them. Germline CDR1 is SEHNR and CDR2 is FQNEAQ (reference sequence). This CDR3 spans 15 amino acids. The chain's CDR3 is CASSLATAPPDTQYF. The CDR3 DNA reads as TGTGCCAGCAGCTTAGCGACAGCCCCCCCAGATACGCAGTATTTT.

CDR3 sequence (DNA): TGTGCCAGCAGTGAGGGGAGGGACCCGATCGATGAGCAGTTCTTC. This codes for CASSEGRDPIDEQFF. This chain joins TRBV6-1 and TRBJ2-1; 7 nucleotides line up with TRBD2. Germline CDR1 MNHNS, CDR2 SASEGT. V lost 3 bases, J lost 8 bases, and 10 bases stayed unmatched. The CDR3 is made up of 15 amino acids.

The CDR3, as DNA: TGCGCCAGCAGCCATCCCGGGTCCCAAAAGGCCTACGAGCAGTACTTC. Translating gives CASSHPGSQKAYEQYF. The rearrangement links TRBV4-1 to TRBJ2-7; no reliable D call. The CDR3 is made up of 16 amino acids. The V and J ends lost 3 bases and 2 bases respectively, with 17 bases between them. CDR1 and CDR2 (germline): MGHRA, YSYEKL.

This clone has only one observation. The CDR3 sequence: CASRGGLSYNEQFF. The CDR3 bases are TGTGCCAGCAGGGGCGGACTCTCCTACAATGAGCAGTTCTTC. This chain joins TRBV27 and TRBJ2-1; perhaps TRBD2 as D (5 bases). Germline CDR1 is MNHEY and CDR2 is SMNVEV (reference sequence). CDR3 length: 14 amino acids. V dropped 6 bases and J dropped 0 bases, with 9 bases sitting between them.

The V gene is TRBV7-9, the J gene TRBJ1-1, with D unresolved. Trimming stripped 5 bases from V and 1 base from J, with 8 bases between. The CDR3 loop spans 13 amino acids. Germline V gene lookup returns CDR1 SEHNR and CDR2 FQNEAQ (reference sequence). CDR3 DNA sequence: TGTGCCAGCAGCCCGACCGCGAACACTGAAGCTTTCTTT. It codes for CASSPTANTEAFF.

The CDR3 coding sequence is TGTGCCAGCAGCTTGAAGGACAGCACCCTGGGGGAGCAGTACTTC. Translated, it gives CASSLKDSTLGEQYF. The chain carries TRBV5-5 and TRBJ2-7, with D perhaps matching TRBD1 (6 bases). Between the trimmed V and J ends, which lost 1 base and 7 bases, there was a span of 18 bases. The germline CDR1 and CDR2 sequences are SGHKS and YYEKEE (reference sequence). CDR3 size: 15 residues.